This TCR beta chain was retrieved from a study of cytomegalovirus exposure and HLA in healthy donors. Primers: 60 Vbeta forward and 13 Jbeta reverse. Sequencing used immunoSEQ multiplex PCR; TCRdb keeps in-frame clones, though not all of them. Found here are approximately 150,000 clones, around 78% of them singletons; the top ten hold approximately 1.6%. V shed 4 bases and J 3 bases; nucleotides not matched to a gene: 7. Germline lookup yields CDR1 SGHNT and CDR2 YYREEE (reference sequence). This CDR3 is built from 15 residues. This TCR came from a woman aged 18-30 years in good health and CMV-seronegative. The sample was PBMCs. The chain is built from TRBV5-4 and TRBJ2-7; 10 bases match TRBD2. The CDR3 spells CASSRPASGSYEQYF. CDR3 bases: TGTGCCAGCAGCCGACCGGCTAGCGGGAGCTACGAGCAGTACTTC.